The text below deals with one TCR beta chain. This sample stems from a study of blood T cells in healthy people across ages. Using a J-beta primer mix together with a sample-barcoded 5' primer, a second PCR was run for about 7 to 12 cycles. TCRdb re-derived calls from the 5' RACE reads in MiXCR, one entry per CDR3 protein. The sample shows 550,000 to 750,000 distinct CDR3 sequences, 21% of them seen only once. There are 15 residues in the CDR3. The V segment lost 0 bases and the J segment 9 bases; nucleotides outside the gene matches: 9. Germline lookup yields CDR1 SGHRS and CDR2 YFSETQ. This receptor was taken from a man between 70 and 80 years old in good health. Sequenced sample: blood. The rearrangement joins TRBV5-1 to TRBJ2-1; 7 positions agree with TRBD1. This CDR3 is CASSLAGQVLGEQFF. CDR3 nucleotide sequence: TGCGCCAGCAGCTTGGCAGGACAGGTCCTGGGTGAGCAGTTCTTC.